Listed below are T cell receptor beta chains from one sample, sequenced in a study of T cells in pancreatic ductal adenocarcinoma. Sequencing was performed with immunoSEQ multiplex PCR; in TCRdb, only in-frame clones are kept and a portion is missing. This sample has 30,000 or so clones, with around 90% found just once. What was sequenced was PBMCs. These receptors were collected from a human donor with pancreatic ductal adenocarcinoma. Both conserved end residues are part of each CDR3. D genes are given only for firm matches.

16,TRBD2,TRBV7-2,TRBJ2-7,CASSLDRAGGPGEQYF,TGTGCCAGCAGCTTAGATCGAGCGGGAGGGCCGGGAGAGCAGTACTTC
15,TRBD1,TRBV10-3,TRBJ1-3,CAIRGQGTFGNTIYF,TGTGCCATCAGAGGACAGGGCACGTTTGGAAACACCATATATTTT
14,-,TRBV5-1,TRBJ1-3,CASSADSSGNTIYF,TGCGCCAGCAGCGCCGACAGCTCTGGAAACACCATATATTTT
16,-,TRBV27,TRBJ1-2,CASSPIGGEGNYGYTF,TGTGCCAGCAGCCCTATCGGGGGTGAGGGTAACTATGGCTACACCTTC
16,TRBD2,TRBV9,TRBJ2-2,CASSKGLAGATGELFF,TGTGCCAGCAGCAAGGGACTAGCGGGAGCCACCGGGGAGCTGTTTTTT
15,TRBD1,TRBV4-3,TRBJ1-1,CASSQRTGRNTEAFF,TGCGCCAGCAGCCAAAGGACAGGAAGGAACACTGAAGCTTTCTTT
18,TRBD1,TRBV7-9,TRBJ1-2,CASSLGPGQTHFNYGYTF,TGTGCCAGCAGCCTAGGCCCGGGACAGACTCATTTTAACTATGGCTACACCTTC
15,-,TRBV28,TRBJ2-2,CASSLPGFTPGELFF,TGTGCCAGCAGTTTACCCGGCTTTACCCCCGGGGAGCTGTTTTTT
15,TRBD2,TRBV18,TRBJ2-5,CASSPQAGGTETQYF,TGTGCCAGCTCACCACAAGCGGGAGGAACGGAGACCCAGTACTTC
15,-,TRBV5-4,TRBJ1-1,CASSPRGGENTEAFF,TGTGCCAGCAGCCCCCGTGGAGGGGAAAACACTGAAGCTTTCTTT